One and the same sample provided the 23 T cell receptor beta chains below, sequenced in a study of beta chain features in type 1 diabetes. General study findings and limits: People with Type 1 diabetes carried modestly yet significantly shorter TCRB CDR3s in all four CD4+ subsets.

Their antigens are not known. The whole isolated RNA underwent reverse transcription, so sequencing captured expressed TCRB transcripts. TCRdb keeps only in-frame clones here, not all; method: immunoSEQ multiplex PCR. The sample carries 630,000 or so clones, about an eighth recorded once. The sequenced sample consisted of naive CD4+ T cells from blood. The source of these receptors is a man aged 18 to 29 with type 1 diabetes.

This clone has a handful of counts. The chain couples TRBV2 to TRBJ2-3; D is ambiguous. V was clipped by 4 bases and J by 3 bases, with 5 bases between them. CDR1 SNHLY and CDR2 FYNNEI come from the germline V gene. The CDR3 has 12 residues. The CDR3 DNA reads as TGTGCCAGCAGTGTCCGAACAGATACGCAGTATTTT. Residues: CASSVRTDTQYF.

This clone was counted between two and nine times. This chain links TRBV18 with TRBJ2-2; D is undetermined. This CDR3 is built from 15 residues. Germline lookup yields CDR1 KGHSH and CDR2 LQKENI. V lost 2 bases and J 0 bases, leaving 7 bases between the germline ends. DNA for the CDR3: TGTGCCAGCTCACCAGGGTCGGCGAACACCGGGGAGCTGTTTTTT. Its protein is CASSPGSANTGELFF.

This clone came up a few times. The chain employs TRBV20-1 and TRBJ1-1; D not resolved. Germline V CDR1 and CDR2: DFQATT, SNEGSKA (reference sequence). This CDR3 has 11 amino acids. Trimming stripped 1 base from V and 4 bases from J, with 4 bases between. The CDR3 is CSARAGTEAFF. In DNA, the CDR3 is TGCAGTGCTAGAGCTGGCACTGAAGCTTTCTTT.

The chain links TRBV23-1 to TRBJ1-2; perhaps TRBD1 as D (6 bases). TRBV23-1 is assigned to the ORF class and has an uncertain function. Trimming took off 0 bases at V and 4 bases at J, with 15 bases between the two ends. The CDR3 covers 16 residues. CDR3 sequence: CASSQSKQGYGYGYTF. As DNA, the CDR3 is TGCGCCAGCAGTCAATCAAAACAGGGTTACGGCTATGGCTACACCTTC.

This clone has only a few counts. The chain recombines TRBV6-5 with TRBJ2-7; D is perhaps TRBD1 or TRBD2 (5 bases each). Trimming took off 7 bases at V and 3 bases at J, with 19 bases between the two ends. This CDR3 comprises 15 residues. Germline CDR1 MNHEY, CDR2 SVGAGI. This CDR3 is CASTLRTGRGYEQYF. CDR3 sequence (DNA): TGTGCCAGCACCCTAAGAACGGGACGGGGCTACGAGCAGTACTTC.

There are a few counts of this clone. In DNA form, the CDR3 reads TGTGCCAGCAGCTTACCCAACAATGAGCAGTTCTTC. This codes for CASSLPNNEQFF. The gene calls are TRBV7-9 and TRBJ2-1; D gene unclear. Trimming took off 2 bases at V and 5 bases at J, with 4 bases between the two ends. The length of the CDR3 is 12 residues. Per germline, CDR1 SEHNR and CDR2 FQNEAQ (reference sequence).

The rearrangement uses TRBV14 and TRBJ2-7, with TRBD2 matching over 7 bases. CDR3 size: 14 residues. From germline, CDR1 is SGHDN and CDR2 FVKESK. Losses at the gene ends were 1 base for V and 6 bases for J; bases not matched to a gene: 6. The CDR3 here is CASSQVPGGGEQYF. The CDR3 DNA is TGTGCCAGCAGCCAAGTCCCGGGAGGCGGCGAGCAGTACTTC.

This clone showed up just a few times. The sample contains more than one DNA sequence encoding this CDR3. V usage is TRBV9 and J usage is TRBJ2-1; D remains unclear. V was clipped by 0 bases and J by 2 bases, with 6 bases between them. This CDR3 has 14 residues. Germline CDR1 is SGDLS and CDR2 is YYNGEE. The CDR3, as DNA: TGTGCCAGCAGCGTAGGAGGTCCCTACAATGAGCAGTTCTTC. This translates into CASSVGGPYNEQFF.

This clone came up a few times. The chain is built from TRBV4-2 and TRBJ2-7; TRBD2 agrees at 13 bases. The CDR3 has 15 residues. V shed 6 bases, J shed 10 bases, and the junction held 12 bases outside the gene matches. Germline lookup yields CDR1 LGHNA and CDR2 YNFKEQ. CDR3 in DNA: TGTGCCAGCAGTAAAAGAACCGGACTAGCGGGAGAACAGTACTTC. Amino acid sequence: CASSKRTGLAGEQYF.

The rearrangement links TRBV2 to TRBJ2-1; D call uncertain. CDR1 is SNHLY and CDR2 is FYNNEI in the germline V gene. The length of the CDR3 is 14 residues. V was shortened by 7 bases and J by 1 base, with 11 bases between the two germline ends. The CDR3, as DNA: TGTGCCAGCAATGTGATGGGGTCCTACAATGAGCAGTTCTTC. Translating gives CASNVMGSYNEQFF.

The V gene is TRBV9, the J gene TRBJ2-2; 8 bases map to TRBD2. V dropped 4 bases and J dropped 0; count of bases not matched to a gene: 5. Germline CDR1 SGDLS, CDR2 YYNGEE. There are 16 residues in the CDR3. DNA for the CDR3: TGTGCCAGCAGCAAAACTAGCGGTACGAACACCGGGGAGCTGTTTTTT. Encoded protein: CASSKTSGTNTGELFF.

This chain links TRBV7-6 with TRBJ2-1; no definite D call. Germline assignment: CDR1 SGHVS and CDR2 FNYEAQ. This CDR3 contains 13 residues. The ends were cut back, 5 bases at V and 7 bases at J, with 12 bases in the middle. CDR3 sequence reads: CASSLSVENEQFF. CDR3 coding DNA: TGTGCCAGCAGCCTCTCGGTGGAAAATGAGCAGTTCTTC.

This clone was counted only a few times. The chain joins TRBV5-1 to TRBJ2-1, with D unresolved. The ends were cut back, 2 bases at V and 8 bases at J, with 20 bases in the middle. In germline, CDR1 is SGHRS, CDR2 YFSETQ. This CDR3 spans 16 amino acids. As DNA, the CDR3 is TGCGCCAGCAGCTTATCGGGTAGCTACGGATTGGATGAGCAGTTCTTC. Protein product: CASSLSGSYGLDEQFF.

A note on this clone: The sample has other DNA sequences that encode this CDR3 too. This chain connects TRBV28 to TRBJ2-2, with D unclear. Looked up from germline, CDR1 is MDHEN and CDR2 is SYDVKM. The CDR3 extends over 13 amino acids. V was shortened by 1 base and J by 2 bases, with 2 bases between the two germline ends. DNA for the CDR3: TGTGCCAGCAGTTTATCTAACACCGGGGAGCTGTTTTTT. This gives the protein CASSLSNTGELFF.

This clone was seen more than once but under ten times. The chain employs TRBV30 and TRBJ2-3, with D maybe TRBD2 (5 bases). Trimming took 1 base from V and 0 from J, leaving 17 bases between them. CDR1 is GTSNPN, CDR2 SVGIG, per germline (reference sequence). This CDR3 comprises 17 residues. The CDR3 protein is CAWSGLSSKGSTDTQYF. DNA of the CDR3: TGTGCCTGGAGTGGACTATCCAGCAAGGGTAGCACAGATACGCAGTATTTT.

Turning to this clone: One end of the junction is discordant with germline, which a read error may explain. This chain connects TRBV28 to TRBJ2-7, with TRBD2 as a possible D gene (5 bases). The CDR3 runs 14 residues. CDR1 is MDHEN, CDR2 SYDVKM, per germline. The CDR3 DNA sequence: TGTGCCAGCAGTTTACCGGAGGCATCCAGCGAGAAGTACTTC. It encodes CASSLPEASSEKYF.

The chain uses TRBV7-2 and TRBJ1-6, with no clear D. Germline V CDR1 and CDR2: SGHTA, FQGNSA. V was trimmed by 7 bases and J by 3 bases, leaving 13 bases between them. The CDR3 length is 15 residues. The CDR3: CASTWERFYNSPLHF. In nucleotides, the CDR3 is TGTGCCAGCACCTGGGAAAGATTCTATAATTCACCCCTCCACTTT.

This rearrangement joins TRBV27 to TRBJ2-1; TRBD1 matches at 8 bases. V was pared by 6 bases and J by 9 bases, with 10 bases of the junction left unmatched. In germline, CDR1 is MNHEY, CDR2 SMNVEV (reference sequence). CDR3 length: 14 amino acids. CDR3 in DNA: TGTGCCAGCAGACTGGGGACAGGTGACCGTGAGCAGTTCTTC. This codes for CASRLGTGDREQFF.

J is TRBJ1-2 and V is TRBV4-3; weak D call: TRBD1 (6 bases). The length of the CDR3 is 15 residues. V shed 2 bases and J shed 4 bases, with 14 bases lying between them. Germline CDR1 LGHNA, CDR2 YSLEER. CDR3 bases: TGCGCCAGCAGCCAAAGCCTCGGGGGCACCTATGGCTACACCTTC. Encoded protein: CASSQSLGGTYGYTF.

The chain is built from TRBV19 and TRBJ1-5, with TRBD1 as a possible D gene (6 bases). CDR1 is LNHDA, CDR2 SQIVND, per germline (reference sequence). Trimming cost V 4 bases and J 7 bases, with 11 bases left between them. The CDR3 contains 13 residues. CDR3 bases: TGTGCCAGTAGTAAACAGGGCGGGCAGCCCCAGCATTTT. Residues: CASSKQGGQPQHF.

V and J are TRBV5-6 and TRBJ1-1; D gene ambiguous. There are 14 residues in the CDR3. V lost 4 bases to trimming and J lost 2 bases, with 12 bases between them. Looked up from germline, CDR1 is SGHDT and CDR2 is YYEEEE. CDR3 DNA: TGTGCCAGCAGCCGGGTCGTCGTAAACACTGAAGCTTTCTTT. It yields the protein CASSRVVVNTEAFF.

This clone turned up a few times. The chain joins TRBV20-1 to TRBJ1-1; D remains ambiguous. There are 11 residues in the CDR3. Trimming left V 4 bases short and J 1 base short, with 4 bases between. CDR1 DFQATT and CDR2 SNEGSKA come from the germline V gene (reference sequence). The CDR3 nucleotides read TGCAGTGCTAACAGGAACACTGAAGCTTTCTTT. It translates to CSANRNTEAFF.

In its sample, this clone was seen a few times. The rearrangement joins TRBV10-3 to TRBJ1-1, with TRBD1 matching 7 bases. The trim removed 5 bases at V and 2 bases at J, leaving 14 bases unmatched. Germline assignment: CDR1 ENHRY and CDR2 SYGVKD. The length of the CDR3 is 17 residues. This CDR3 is CAISFPETGTSNTEAFF. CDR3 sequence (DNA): TGTGCCATCAGTTTCCCGGAGACAGGGACCTCAAACACTGAAGCTTTCTTT.